These T cell receptor beta chains were read from a single sample in a study of shared clonotypes between healthy human individuals. Sequenced by immunoSEQ multiplex PCR; TCRdb stores in-frame clones only, minus some. The table includes hundreds of thousands of clones, about 92% detected once. The sample comprised naive CD8+ T cells sorted from blood. Receptors were obtained from a man in his thirties or forties in good health. CDR3s include the opening cysteine and the closing phenylalanine or tryptophan. Fields, in order: V gene, clone size, J gene, D gene, CDR3 protein, CDR3 DNA. D genes are given only for firm matches. Clone size appears in some rows only: once, few, many, or a class for an expanded clone.

>TRBV14|.|TRBJ2-5|.
CASSHPLAQETQYF
TGTGCCAGCAGCCACCCACTAGCCCAAGAGACCCAGTACTTC
>TRBV7-9|.|TRBJ2-2|TRBD2
CASSSGTSGRIGELFF
TGTGCCAGCAGCTCTGGGACTAGCGGGAGGATCGGGGAGCTGTTTTTT
>TRBV4-1|.|TRBJ2-1|TRBD2
CASSPSMASGSNEQFF
TGCGCCAGCAGCCCCTCAATGGCTAGCGGGAGCAATGAGCAGTTCTTC
>TRBV27|.|TRBJ2-3|TRBD2
CASSFGGGVGDTQYF
TGTGCCAGCAGTTTCGGCGGGGGGGTGGGAGATACGCAGTATTTT
>TRBV27|.|TRBJ1-5|.
CASRQGNQPQHF
TGTGCCAGCAGACAGGGAAATCAGCCCCAGCATTTT
>TRBV7-8|.|TRBJ2-7|TRBD1
CASSPWDSESYEQYF
TGTGCCAGCAGCCCCTGGGACAGTGAATCCTACGAGCAGTACTTC
>TRBV4-1|.|TRBJ1-2|TRBD1
CASSLDRDYYGYTF
TGCGCCAGCAGCCTAGACAGGGACTACTATGGCTACACCTTC
>TRBV2|.|TRBJ1-2|.
CASSSGETPYGYTF
TGTGCCAGCAGTTCGGGGGAGACCCCCTATGGCTACACCTTC
>TRBV27|.|TRBJ2-7|.
CASSQEGRGTYEQYF
TGTGCCAGCAGTCAAGAGGGACGGGGAACCTACGAGCAGTACTTC
>TRBV7-6|.|TRBJ2-2|TRBD2
CASSLRLAGSTGELFF
TGTGCCAGCAGCTTACGACTAGCGGGCTCTACCGGGGAGCTGTTTTTT
>TRBV10-3|.|TRBJ2-3|TRBD2
CATSPGLSSTDTQYF
TGTGCCACCTCCCCGGGACTATCAAGCACAGATACGCAGTATTTT
>TRBV28|.|TRBJ1-2|TRBD1
CASSKLGTGGDFYGYTF
TGTGCCAGCAGCAAGCTAGGGACAGGGGGGGACTTCTATGGCTACACCTTC
>TRBV28|.|TRBJ2-5|.
CASSLRGTRDYETQYF
TGTGCCAGCAGTTTAAGAGGGACAAGGGATTACGAGACCCAGTACTTC
>TRBV27|.|TRBJ1-2|.
CASSPSTTWRYGYTF
TGTGCCAGCAGTCCATCGACTACTTGGCGGTATGGCTACACCTTC
>TRBV10-3|once|TRBJ1-5|.
CAISESRVSGPPNQPQHF
TGTGCCATCAGTGAGTCGAGGGTCTCGGGACCTCCCAATCAGCCCCAGCATTTT
>TRBV7-6|.|TRBJ2-7|TRBD1
CASSHRGPYEQYF
TGTGCCAGCAGCCACAGGGGTCCCTACGAGCAGTACTTC
>TRBV27|.|TRBJ2-1|.
CASSLVLAHNEQFF
TGTGCCAGCAGTTTAGTCCTAGCGCACAATGAGCAGTTCTTC
>TRBV27|many|TRBJ2-1|.
CASSMLGDEQFF
TGTGCCAGCAGTATGCTCGGGGATGAGCAGTTCTTC
>TRBV9|.|TRBJ2-1|TRBD2
CASSVEKLAGAGEQFF
TGTGCCAGCAGCGTAGAAAAACTAGCGGGCGCCGGTGAGCAGTTCTTC
>TRBV13|once|TRBJ2-3|TRBD2
CASSLGRILAGGDTQYF
TGTGCCAGCAGCTTAGGCCGTATACTAGCGGGAGGAGATACGCAGTATTTT
>TRBV11-2|.|TRBJ2-7|.
CASSFDGLGVKYPYEQYF
TGTGCCAGCAGCTTTGACGGGTTGGGGGTCAAGTACCCATACGAGCAGTACTTC
>TRBV27|.|TRBJ2-1|.
CASRERYNEQFF
TGTGCCAGCAGGGAGCGGTACAATGAGCAGTTCTTC
>TRBV4-3|.|TRBJ2-2|TRBD2
CASSQGSGRYTGELFF
TGCGCCAGCAGCCAAGGTAGCGGGAGATACACCGGGGAGCTGTTTTTT
>TRBV28|once|TRBJ1-2|TRBD1
CASSFLPGQANGYTF
TGTGCCAGCAGTTTTCTCCCCGGACAGGCAAATGGCTACACCTTC
>TRBV2|.|TRBJ1-4|TRBD1
CASRQTRDSSPNEKLFF
TGTGCCAGCAGACAAACCCGGGACAGCTCTCCTAATGAAAAACTGTTTTTT
>TRBV5-4|once|TRBJ2-5|.
CASSLVGGGQETQYF
TGTGCCAGCAGCTTAGTGGGTGGCGGCCAAGAGACCCAGTACTTC
>TRBV19|.|TRBJ2-7|.
CASSIGRGAYEQYF
TGTGCCAGTAGTATTGGCAGGGGGGCCTACGAGCAGTACTTC
>TRBV2|.|TRBJ1-2|.
CASSEFNYGYTF
TGTGCCAGCAGTGAGTTTAACTATGGCTACACCTTC
>TRBV5-6|.|TRBJ1-1|.
CASSFEQQDMNTEAFF
TGTGCCAGCAGCTTTGAACAGCAAGATATGAACACTGAAGCTTTCTTT
>TRBV28|.|TRBJ1-2|.
CASAGVANYGYTF
TGTGCCTCAGCTGGGGTAGCTAACTATGGCTACACCTTC
>TRBV15|.|TRBJ1-4|.
CATGKGSSNEKLFF
TGTGCCACCGGTAAAGGGAGCTCTAATGAAAAACTGTTTTTT
>TRBV11-3|.|TRBJ2-5|TRBD2
CASSLGRGFETQYF
TGTGCCAGCAGCTTAGGGCGGGGGTTCGAGACCCAGTACTTC
>TRBV9|.|TRBJ1-5|.
CASSVGGRDHQPQHF
TGTGCCAGCAGCGTAGGCGGGAGGGACCATCAGCCCCAGCATTTT
>TRBV29-1|.|TRBJ2-1|.
CSVTLGNEQFF
TGCAGCGTTACACTAGGAAATGAGCAGTTCTTC
>TRBV10-1|.|TRBJ2-3|TRBD1
CASSDAGTGADTQYF
TGCGCCAGCAGTGATGCCGGGACAGGGGCAGATACGCAGTATTTT
>TRBV28|.|TRBJ2-7|.
CASSSGHSYEQYF
TGTGCCAGCAGTTCCGGACACTCCTACGAGCAGTACTTC
>TRBV18|.|TRBJ1-2|.
CASSRTGTSSSPTF
TGTGCCAGCTCACGGACCGGGACATCTAGTTCCCCTACCTTC
>TRBV10-3|.|TRBJ2-2|.
CAISESMSGSGTGELFF
TGTGCCATCAGTGAGTCGATGAGCGGGTCGGGAACCGGGGAGCTGTTTTTT
>TRBV6-5|once|TRBJ2-7|TRBD2
CASSLTSGRYEQYF
TGTGCCAGCAGCCTGACTAGCGGGCGCTACGAGCAGTACTTC
>TRBV5-1|.|TRBJ2-7|.
CASSSLPGEGEEQYF
TGCGCCAGCAGCTCCTTGCCAGGGGAGGGCGAGGAGCAGTACTTC
>TRBV9|.|TRBJ2-7|.
CASSVGVPSYEQYF
TGTGCCAGCAGCGTAGGGGTGCCAAGCTACGAGCAGTACTTC
>TRBV10-3|.|TRBJ2-1|.
CATQDRRSSYNEQFF
TGTGCCACCCAGGACCGCAGAAGCTCCTACAATGAGCAGTTCTTC
>TRBV7-8|.|TRBJ2-7|.
CASSQRQTNISYEQYF
TGTGCCAGCAGCCAAAGACAGACTAATATCTCCTACGAGCAGTACTTC
>TRBV7-8|.|TRBJ2-6|.
CASSTGSPQSRANVLTF
TGTGCCAGCAGCACAGGATCCCCACAAAGTCGGGCCAACGTCCTGACTTTC
>TRBV27|.|TRBJ2-7|.
CASSLGLGYEQYF
TGTGCCAGCAGTTTAGGATTAGGCTACGAGCAGTACTTC
>TRBV28|.|TRBJ1-2|.
CASRRGTADHTF
TGTGCCAGCAGGAGAGGGACGGCCGATCACACCTTC
>TRBV6-5|.|TRBJ2-1|.
CASSSVSGPYNEQFF
TGTGCCAGCAGTTCCGTCTCGGGACCATACAATGAGCAGTTCTTC
>TRBV15|.|TRBJ2-5|.
CATSREWSGLETQYF
TGTGCCACCAGCAGAGAATGGAGTGGATTGGAGACCCAGTACTTC
>TRBV16|.|TRBJ2-1|TRBD2
CAGSQLGGLAGREQFF
TGTGCCGGCAGCCAATTAGGTGGACTAGCGGGACGTGAGCAGTTCTTC
>TRBV19|.|TRBJ2-1|.
CASSPLLAGTNEQFF
TGTGCCAGTTCCCCCCTCCTGGCGGGGACCAATGAGCAGTTCTTC
>TRBV14|.|TRBJ2-2|.
CASSGPQEASGELFF
TGTGCCAGCAGTGGCCCCCAGGAGGCGTCCGGGGAGCTGTTTTTT
>TRBV19|.|TRBJ1-5|.
CASSYRGEDQPQHF
TGTGCCAGTAGTTACCGGGGAGAGGATCAGCCCCAGCATTTT
>TRBV4-1|once|TRBJ1-2|.
CASSQDHGSLDGYTF
TGCGCCAGCAGCCAAGATCACGGCAGCTTGGATGGCTACACCTTC
>TRBV7-2|.|TRBJ2-2|.
CASSQAGSGELFF
TGTGCCAGCAGCCAAGCCGGGAGTGGGGAGCTGTTTTTT
>TRBV10-2|once|TRBJ2-4|TRBD2
CASSGTSGRLDIQYF
TGCGCCAGCAGTGGGACTAGCGGGAGATTAGACATTCAGTACTTC
>TRBV27|.|TRBJ1-1|.
CASTSTRPTEAFF
TGTGCCAGCACCTCTACGAGGCCCACTGAAGCTTTCTTT
>TRBV4-1|.|TRBJ2-5|TRBD1
CASSLTGTGQETQYF
TGCGCCAGCAGCCTGACCGGGACAGGGCAAGAGACCCAGTACTTC
>TRBV7-9|once|TRBJ1-2|.
CASSLEGSWDLLRGYTF
TGTGCCAGCAGCTTAGAAGGTAGTTGGGATCTTCTTCGGGGCTACACCTTC
>TRBV5-6|.|TRBJ2-4|.
CASSSSLQNIQYF
TGTGCCAGCAGCTCGAGCCTCCAAAACATTCAGTACTTC
>TRBV9|.|TRBJ1-1|.
CASSVGLGGLSTEAFF
TGTGCCAGCAGCGTAGGTTTGGGGGGGCTGAGCACTGAAGCTTTCTTT